This T cell receptor beta chain was captured in a study of blood T cell repertoires in COVID-19. Whole-study context: Sites in the United States, Italy and Spain provided acute and convalescent COVID-19 samples. T cells, B-cell-depleted T cells, or PBMCs provided the cDNA or gDNA that served as material.

Original processing methods: Amplified reference gene primers provided the basis for estimating nucleated cell counts. TCRdb's table, derived via immunoSEQ multiplex PCR, lists solely in-frame clones and lacks some. V, J and clone size are taken as reported in that table, and D and trimming were inferred from the DNA itself. The sample has a few hundred thousand clones, more than 75% seen once. V was shortened by 3 bases and J by 9 bases, with 10 bases between the two germline ends. The CDR3 sequence is 12 residues long. Germline V CDR1 and CDR2: SGHKS, YYEKEE (reference sequence). This clonotype was obtained from a woman aged 50 to 60 with acute or convalescent COVID-19. The chain couples TRBV5-5 to TRBJ1-5; D not certain. The sample was peripheral blood. CDR3: CASSSPGGPQHF. CDR3 in DNA: TGTGCCAGCAGCTCCCCGGGTGGGCCCCAGCATTTT.